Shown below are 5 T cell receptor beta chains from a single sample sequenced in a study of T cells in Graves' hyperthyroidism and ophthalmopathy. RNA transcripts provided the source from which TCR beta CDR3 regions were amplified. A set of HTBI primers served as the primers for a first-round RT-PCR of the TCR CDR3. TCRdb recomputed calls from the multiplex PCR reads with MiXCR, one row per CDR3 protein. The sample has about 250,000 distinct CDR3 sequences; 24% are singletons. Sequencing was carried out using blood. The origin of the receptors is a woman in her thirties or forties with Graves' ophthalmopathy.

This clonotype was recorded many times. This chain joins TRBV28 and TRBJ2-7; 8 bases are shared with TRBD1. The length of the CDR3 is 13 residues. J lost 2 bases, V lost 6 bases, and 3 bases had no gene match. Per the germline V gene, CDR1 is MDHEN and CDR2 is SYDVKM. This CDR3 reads CASRDRVTYEQYF. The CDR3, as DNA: TGTGCCAGCAGGGACAGGGTAACCTACGAGCAGTACTTC.

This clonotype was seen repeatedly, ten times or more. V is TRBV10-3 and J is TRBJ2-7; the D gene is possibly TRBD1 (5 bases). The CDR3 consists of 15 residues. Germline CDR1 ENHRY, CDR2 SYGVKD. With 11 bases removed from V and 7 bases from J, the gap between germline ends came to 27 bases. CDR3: CASCRAQGGGGEQYF. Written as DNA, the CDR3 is TGTGCCTCTTGTCGGGCCCAGGGTGGTGGTGGGGAGCAGTACTTC.

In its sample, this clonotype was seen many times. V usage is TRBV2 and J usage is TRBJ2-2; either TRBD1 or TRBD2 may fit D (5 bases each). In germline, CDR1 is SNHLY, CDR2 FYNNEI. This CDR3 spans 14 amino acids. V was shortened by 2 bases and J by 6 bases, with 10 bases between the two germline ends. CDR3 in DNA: TGTGCCAGCAGTGAACCGGGGCAGGCCGGGGAGCTGTTTTTT. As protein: CASSEPGQAGELFF.

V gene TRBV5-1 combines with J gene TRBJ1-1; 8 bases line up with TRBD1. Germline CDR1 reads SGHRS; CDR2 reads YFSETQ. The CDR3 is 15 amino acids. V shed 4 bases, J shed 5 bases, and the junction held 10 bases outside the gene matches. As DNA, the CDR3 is TGCGCCAGCAGCCCCACGGACAGGGCGGGGACTGAAGCTTTCTTT. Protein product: CASSPTDRAGTEAFF.

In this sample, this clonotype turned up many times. CDR3 coding DNA: TGCGCCAGCAGTGGGGGTTCCGGGGAGCTGTTTTTT. It specifies CASSGGSGELFF. The chain is built from TRBV10-1 and TRBJ2-2; D remains unclear. The CDR3 loop spans 12 amino acids. In germline, CDR1 is WNHNN, CDR2 SYGVQD (reference sequence). Trimming removed 4 bases at V and 6 bases at J, with 6 bases between.